The 10 T cell receptor beta chains reported below all come from one sample, sequenced in a study of patients and donors after allogeneic stem cell transplantation. TCRdb re-analysed the RT-PCR reads in MiXCR, keeping a single row per CDR3 protein. Among about 110,000 distinct CDR3 sequences listed, 35% were seen once. What was sequenced was blood, either unsorted or a sorted T cell fraction (not recorded which). The origin of the receptors is a human donor who was either an allogeneic HSCT recipient or a stem cell or donor lymphocyte infusion donor (not recorded which). It is not recorded whose cells these are; they may come from a transplant donor.

V usage is TRBV20-1 and J usage is TRBJ2-2; 12 bases align to TRBD2. The germline CDR1 and CDR2 sequences are DFQATT and SNEGSKA (reference sequence). V lost 3 bases to trimming and J lost 5 bases; unmatched junction nucleotides: 7. The length of the CDR3 is 16 residues. The CDR3 DNA reads TGCAGTGCTAGCCCTCTAGCGGGAGGGTATACCGGGGAGCTGTTTTTT. Amino acid sequence: CSASPLAGGYTGELFF.

The chain joins TRBV6-6 to TRBJ2-7; either TRBD1 or TRBD2 may supply D (6 bases each). The V and J ends lost 7 bases and 1 base respectively, with 14 bases between them. This CDR3 has 14 amino acids. From germline, CDR1 is MNHNY and CDR2 SVGAGI (reference sequence). CDR3 nucleotide sequence: TGTGCCAGCATCGGGGGCACAGGGTCCTACGAGCAGTACTTC. It codes for CASIGGTGSYEQYF.

This chain uses TRBV18 with TRBJ2-3; D is possibly TRBD2 (6 bases). CDR1 KGHSH and CDR2 LQKENI come from the germline V gene. V was cut by 2 bases and J by 4 bases, with 13 bases left in between. CDR3 length: 15 residues. CDR3 in amino acids: CASSPSHPSADTQYF. The CDR3 bases are TGTGCCAGCTCACCATCCCACCCTAGCGCAGATACGCAGTATTTT.

The V gene is TRBV7-2, the J gene TRBJ1-5, with TRBD1 matching 7 bases. The junction had 9 bases not matched to a gene; V was cut back by 4 bases and J by 3 bases. This CDR3 contains 16 residues. CDR1 and CDR2 from the germline V gene are SGHTA and FQGNSA. CDR3 protein: CASSSGRQGNNQPQHF. The CDR3 DNA reads as TGTGCCAGCAGCTCAGGCCGACAGGGAAACAATCAGCCCCAGCATTTT.

The gene calls are TRBV20-1 and TRBJ2-6; a possible D gene is TRBD1 (5 bases). CDR1 DFQATT and CDR2 SNEGSKA come from the germline V gene (reference sequence). The CDR3 loop spans 13 amino acids. Trimming pared 6 bases from V and 1 base from J, leaving 7 bases between. CDR3 region: CSAAGSGANVLTF. The CDR3 DNA reads TGCAGTGCCGCAGGGTCTGGGGCCAACGTCCTGACTTTC.

This clonotype is categorized as medium-sized. The chain uses TRBV12-3 or TRBV12-4 and TRBJ1-3, with 7 bases that match TRBD1. This CDR3 comprises 12 residues. V was pared by 11 bases and J by 2 bases, with 3 bases of the junction left unmatched. CDR3 loop: CAFDRAGNTIYF. The CDR3 coding sequence is TGTGCCTTCGACAGGGCTGGAAACACCATATATTTT.

The chain links TRBV7-8 to TRBJ1-2; D is uncertain. V lost 5 bases and J 6 bases, leaving 25 bases between the germline ends. The CDR3 consists of 17 residues. Looked up from germline, CDR1 is SGHVS and CDR2 is FQNEAQ. The CDR3 DNA sequence: TGTGCCAGCAGCCCAAGCCCCTCCGGGTTAGCGTGGGATGGCTACACCTTC. Amino acids: CASSPSPSGLAWDGYTF.

The chain has TRBV20-1 and TRBJ1-5; D is perhaps TRBD1 (5 bases). Germline lookup yields CDR1 DFQATT and CDR2 SNEGSKA (reference sequence). Trimming removed 3 bases from V and 3 bases from J, with 9 bases in between. The CDR3 extends over 13 amino acids. This CDR3 reads CSASGGYNQPQHF. The CDR3 DNA reads TGCAGTGCTAGCGGGGGTTACAATCAGCCCCAGCATTTT.

A few counts support this clonotype. V gene TRBV20-1 combines with J gene TRBJ2-3; 7 bases agree with TRBD2. The CDR3 consists of 15 residues. The germline CDR1 and CDR2 sequences are DFQATT and SNEGSKA (reference sequence). Germline trimming cut 0 bases from V and 1 base from J; bases unmatched to any gene: 4. This chain's CDR3 is CSARDGGSGTDTQYF. The CDR3, as DNA: TGCAGTGCTAGAGACGGCGGGAGCGGCACAGATACGCAGTATTTT.

This clonotype was recorded once. The chain combines TRBV7-9 with TRBJ2-5; D call uncertain. Germline CDR1 SEHNR, CDR2 FQNEAQ (reference sequence). The CDR3 has 12 amino acids. V shed 4 bases and J shed 4 bases, with 7 bases lying between them. The DNA of the CDR3 is TGTGCCAGCAGCTCCCCGGTAGAGACCCAGTACTTC. It is translated as CASSSPVETQYF.